Presented here are 21 T cell receptor beta chains from one specimen sequenced in a study of CD8 T cells in ankylosing spondylitis. One entry per CDR3 protein results from TCRdb running MiXCR on the 5' RACE reads. The table includes around 250,000 distinct CDR3 sequences, about 30% detected once. The sequenced sample consisted of blood, either unsorted or a sorted T cell fraction (not recorded which). The receptors come from a male donor with ankylosing spondylitis or in good health (not recorded which).

This clonotype occurred a few times. The chain uses TRBV5-1 and TRBJ2-7; D remains unclear. Germline V CDR1 and CDR2: SGHRS, YFSETQ. Trimming shortened V by 5 bases and J by 4 bases, and 13 bases separated the two germline ends. The CDR3 is 13 residues long. The CDR3 sequence: CASSAPSQYEQYF. The CDR3 DNA reads as TGCGCCAGCAGTGCCCCCTCCCAATACGAGCAGTACTTC.

This clonotype was found a few times. The chain uses TRBV7-9 and TRBJ1-2; 7 bases map to TRBD1. The V gene end was trimmed by 5 bases and the J gene end by 3 bases; junction bases not matched to a gene: 6. The V gene's germline CDR1 is SEHNR and CDR2 FQNEAQ (reference sequence). This CDR3 spans 14 amino acids. Here the CDR3 DNA reads TGTGCCAGCAGCCCTACCGACAGGGACTATGGCTACACCTTC. As protein: CASSPTDRDYGYTF. Looking up the rest from reference TRBV7-9 and TRBJ1-2 gives the full variable domain: DTGVSQNPRHKITKRGQNVTFRCDPISEHNRLYWYRQTLGQGPEFLTYFQNEAQLEKSRLLSDRFSAERPKGSFSTLEIQRTEQGDSAMYLCASSPTDRDYGYTFGSGTRLTVV.

The chain recombines TRBV2 with TRBJ2-5; D might be TRBD1 (6 bases). Germline CDR1 reads SNHLY; CDR2 reads FYNNEI. Trimming removed 4 bases at V and 5 bases at J, with 20 bases between. The CDR3 has 16 amino acids. The CDR3 region is CASSGSQGRLRETQYF. The CDR3 nucleotides are TGTGCCAGCAGTGGATCGCAGGGGCGCCTTCGGGAGACCCAGTACTTC.

This clonotype has only a few counts. J is TRBJ1-2 and V is TRBV20-1; TRBD1 agrees at 7 bases. The CDR3 is 16 residues long. Germline CDR1 reads DFQATT; CDR2 reads SNEGSKA (reference sequence). J lost 3 bases, V lost 1 base, and 11 bases had no gene match. As DNA, the CDR3 is TGCAGTGCTAGAGGGAGAGGGGGCTACGTTGACTATGGCTACACCTTC. It specifies CSARGRGGYVDYGYTF.

CDR3 loop: CSVESGSSYEQYF. DNA for the CDR3: TGCAGCGTTGAATCCGGGAGCTCCTACGAGCAGTACTTC. The gene calls are TRBV29-1 and TRBJ2-7; TRBD2 might be the D (6 bases). The CDR3 contains 13 residues. Germline CDR1 and CDR2: SQVTM and ANQGSEA. V gave up 2 bases and J gave up 0 bases, with 8 bases separating them.

The chain is built from TRBV3-1 and TRBJ2-5, with D perhaps matching TRBD2 (6 bases). This CDR3 is 15 amino acids long. Trimming left V 4 bases short and J 1 base short, with 13 bases between. CDR1 and CDR2 (germline): LGHDT, YNNKEL (reference sequence). CDR3 coding DNA: TGTGCCAGCAGCCCAAACCTAGCGCCCCAAGAGACCCAGTACTTC. It codes for CASSPNLAPQETQYF.

The V gene is TRBV6-2 or TRBV6-3, the J gene TRBJ2-7; TRBD1 is a possible D gene (5 bases). In germline, CDR1 is MNHEY, CDR2 SVGEGT. V was shortened by 0 bases and J by 4 bases, with 13 bases between the two germline ends. The CDR3 runs to 15 residues. CDR3 nucleotides: TGTGCCAGCAGTTACTCGTATAGGGGCGATTACGAGCAGTACTTC. This sequence encodes CASSYSYRGDYEQYF.

The chain has TRBV20-1 and TRBJ1-5; 9 bases match TRBD1. The CDR3 covers 15 residues. J was trimmed by 4 bases and V by 0 bases; bases with no gene match: 4. The germline CDR1 and CDR2 sequences are DFQATT and SNEGSKA (reference sequence). CDR3 in DNA: TGCAGTGCTAGAGAAGGGACAGGGCAAAATCAGCCCCAGCATTTT. This sequence encodes CSAREGTGQNQPQHF.

The chain couples TRBV6-1 to TRBJ2-1; D assignment may be TRBD1 or TRBD2 (7 bases each). The CDR3 totals 14 residues. Trimming left V 7 bases short and J 3 bases short, with 13 bases between. Per germline, CDR1 MNHNS and CDR2 SASEGT. CDR3 sequence (DNA): TGTGCCAGCACCAGGGGGGGCGGCTACAATGAGCAGTTCTTC. Its translation: CASTRGGGYNEQFF.

The gene calls are TRBV4-1 and TRBJ1-2, with D maybe TRBD1 (5 bases). The V and J ends lost 3 bases and 3 bases respectively, with 23 bases between them. This CDR3 spans 18 amino acids. Germline V CDR1 and CDR2: MGHRA, YSYEKL. The CDR3 DNA is TGCGCCAGCAGCCACCCGTCTGGGAGGGACGGCCTTCACTATGGCTACACCTTC. Translating it yields CASSHPSGRDGLHYGYTF.

V gene TRBV20-1 combines with J gene TRBJ2-5, with D tentatively TRBD1 (6 bases). The CDR3 contains 14 residues. The germline CDR1 and CDR2 sequences are DFQATT and SNEGSKA (reference sequence). Trimming pared 5 bases from V and 0 bases from J, leaving 13 bases between. This chain's CDR3 is CSARHRANQETQYF. CDR3 sequence (DNA): TGCAGTGCTCGACACAGGGCAAACCAAGAGACCCAGTACTTC.

The genes are TRBV20-1 and TRBJ1-1; D is undetermined. This CDR3 has 16 amino acids. V gave up 3 bases and J gave up 2 bases, with 19 bases separating them. Looked up from germline, CDR1 is DFQATT and CDR2 is SNEGSKA (reference sequence). The DNA of the CDR3 is TGCAGTGCTAGCTCCCCTTTGGCGGTTCGCAACACTGAAGCTTTCTTT. Translation: CSASSPLAVRNTEAFF.

The V gene is TRBV20-1, the J gene TRBJ2-5; possible D gene TRBD2, 6 bases. In germline, CDR1 is DFQATT, CDR2 SNEGSKA (reference sequence). V was shortened by 5 bases and J by 3 bases, with 19 bases between the two germline ends. The CDR3 spans 15 residues. This chain's CDR3 is CSAGPPAGREETQYF. The CDR3 DNA reads TGCAGTGCTGGCCCCCCGGCGGGGAGAGAAGAGACCCAGTACTTC.

The V gene is TRBV20-1, the J gene TRBJ1-1; D possibly corresponds to TRBD1 (6 bases). CDR1 and CDR2 from the germline V gene are DFQATT and SNEGSKA (reference sequence). V lost 3 bases and J lost 3, with 17 bases in between. This CDR3 region has 15 residues. CDR3 bases: TGCAGTGCTAGGATCCGCGGGGGCGGGGACACTGAAGCTTTCTTT. Translated: CSARIRGGGDTEAFF.

This clonotype was observed a handful of times. The chain joins TRBV20-1 to TRBJ2-7, with 7 bases matching TRBD1. The germline CDR1 and CDR2 sequences are DFQATT and SNEGSKA (reference sequence). V shed 6 bases, J shed 5 bases, and the junction held 13 bases outside the gene matches. The CDR3 runs to 14 residues. In DNA, the CDR3 is TGCAGTGCCCCCCCGACAGGGCGTTGGGACGAGCAGTACTTC. Its protein product is CSAPPTGRWDEQYF.

The chain employs TRBV5-1 and TRBJ2-1, with unresolved D. V lost 0 bases and J 3 bases, leaving 10 bases between the germline ends. Germline V gene sequence: CDR1 SGHRS, CDR2 YFSETQ. There are 15 residues in the CDR3. CDR3 sequence: CASSLVASIYNEQFF. CDR3 nucleotide sequence: TGCGCCAGCAGCTTGGTGGCCAGCATCTACAATGAGCAGTTCTTC.

This clonotype was recorded a few times. CDR3 in DNA: TGCAGCGTTGATACAGGGGGCGGCTACGAGCAGTACTTC. It yields the protein CSVDTGGGYEQYF. The V and J genes are TRBV29-1 and TRBJ2-7; TRBD1 matches at 9 bases. This CDR3 contains 13 residues. V lost 3 bases, J lost 3 bases, and 3 bases stayed unmatched. Looked up from germline, CDR1 is SQVTM and CDR2 is ANQGSEA.

On this clonotype: Mismatch with germline at one junction end may stem from a read error. The chain combines TRBV20-1 with TRBJ2-7; 9 bases are shared with TRBD1. Germline V gene data show CDR1 as DFQATT and CDR2 as SNEGSKA (reference sequence). The CDR3 is 13 amino acids. The CDR3 protein is CSVRPGQGFEQYF. In DNA, the CDR3 is TGCAGTGTTAGACCGGGACAGGGATTCGAGCAGTACTTC.

V gene TRBV20-1 combines with J gene TRBJ2-1; TRBD2 might be the D (7 bases). Trimming pared 1 base from V and 4 bases from J, leaving 26 bases between. The CDR3 is made up of 19 amino acids. Germline assignment: CDR1 DFQATT and CDR2 SNEGSKA (reference sequence). As DNA, the CDR3 is TGCAGTGCTAGAGGCGGTGTGGGGGGGGGCCGGTCCCGATACAATGAGCAGTTCTTC. It specifies CSARGGVGGGRSRYNEQFF.

V and J are TRBV20-1 and TRBJ1-5, with 9 bases lining up with TRBD1. CDR1 DFQATT and CDR2 SNEGSKA come from the germline V gene (reference sequence). The J segment lost 5 bases and the V segment lost 4 bases, leaving 6 bases of the junction unmatched. The CDR3 has 14 residues. This CDR3 is CSAISGQGHQPQHF. DNA of the CDR3: TGCAGTGCTATTTCGGGACAGGGACATCAGCCCCAGCATTTT.

The V gene is TRBV28, the J gene TRBJ2-7; 7 bases match TRBD1. The V and J ends lost 6 bases and 7 bases, in that order; junction bases with no gene match: 6. Germline assignment: CDR1 MDHEN and CDR2 SYDVKM. The CDR3 consists of 12 residues. The CDR3 nucleotides read TGTGCCAGCAGGGACGGCAGGGGGGAGCAGTACTTC. This sequence encodes CASRDGRGEQYF.